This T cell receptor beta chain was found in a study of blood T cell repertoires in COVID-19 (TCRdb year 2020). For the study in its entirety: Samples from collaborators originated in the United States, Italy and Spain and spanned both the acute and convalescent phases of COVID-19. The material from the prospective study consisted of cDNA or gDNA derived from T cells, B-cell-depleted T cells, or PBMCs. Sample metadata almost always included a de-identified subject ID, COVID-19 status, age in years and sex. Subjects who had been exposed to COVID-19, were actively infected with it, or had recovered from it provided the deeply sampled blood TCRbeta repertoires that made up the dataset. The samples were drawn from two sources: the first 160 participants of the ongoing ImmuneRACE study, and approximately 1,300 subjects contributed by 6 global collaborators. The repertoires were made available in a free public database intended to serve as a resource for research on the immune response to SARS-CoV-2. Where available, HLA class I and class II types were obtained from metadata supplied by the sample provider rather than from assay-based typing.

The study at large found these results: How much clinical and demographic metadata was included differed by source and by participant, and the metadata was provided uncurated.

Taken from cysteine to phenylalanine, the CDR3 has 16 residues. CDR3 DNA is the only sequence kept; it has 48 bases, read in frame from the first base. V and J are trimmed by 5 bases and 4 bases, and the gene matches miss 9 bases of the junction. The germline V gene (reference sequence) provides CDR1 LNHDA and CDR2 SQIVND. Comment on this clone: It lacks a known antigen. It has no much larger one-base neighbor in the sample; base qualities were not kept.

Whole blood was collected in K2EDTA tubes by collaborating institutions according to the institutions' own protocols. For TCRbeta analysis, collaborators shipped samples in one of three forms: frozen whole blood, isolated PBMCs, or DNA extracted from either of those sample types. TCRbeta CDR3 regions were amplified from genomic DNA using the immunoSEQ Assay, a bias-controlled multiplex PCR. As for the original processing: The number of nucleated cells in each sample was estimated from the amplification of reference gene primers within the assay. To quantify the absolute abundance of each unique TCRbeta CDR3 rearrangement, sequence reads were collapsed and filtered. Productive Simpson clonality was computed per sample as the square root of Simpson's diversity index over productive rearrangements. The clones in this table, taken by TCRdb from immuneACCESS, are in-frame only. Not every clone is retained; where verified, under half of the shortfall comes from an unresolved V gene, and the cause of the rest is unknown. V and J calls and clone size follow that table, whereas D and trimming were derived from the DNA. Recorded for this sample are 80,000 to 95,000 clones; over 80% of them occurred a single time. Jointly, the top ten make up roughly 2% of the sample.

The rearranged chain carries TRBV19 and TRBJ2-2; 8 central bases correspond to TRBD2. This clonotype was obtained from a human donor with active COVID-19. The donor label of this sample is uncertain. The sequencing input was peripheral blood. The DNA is TGTGCCAGTAGTCCCCGGACTAGCTTGGGCACCGGGGAGCTGTTTTTT. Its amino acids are CASSPRTSLGTGELFF. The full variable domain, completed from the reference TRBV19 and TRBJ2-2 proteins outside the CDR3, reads DGGITQSPKYLFRKEGQNVTLSCEQNLNHDAMYWYRQDPGQGLRLIYYSQIVNDFQKGDIAEGYSVSREKKESFPLTVTSAQKNPTAFYLCASSPRTSLGTGELFFGEGSRLTVL.